Below are 26 T cell receptor beta chains sequenced from a single sample in a study of blood T cell repertoires in COVID-19. TCRdb's copy holds only in-frame clones and misses some; the assay was immunoSEQ multiplex PCR. Of approximately 190,000 clones in the sample, 80% to 90% are singletons; the top ten hold approximately 14%. Sequenced: peripheral blood. The receptors stem from a man aged 25-40 years with active or convalescent COVID-19.

This clone was counted a single time. The chain uses TRBV28 and TRBJ2-3; TRBD1 aligns across 10 bases. The germline V gene has CDR1 MDHEN and CDR2 SYDVKM. With 9 bases clipped from V and 2 bases from J, the junction kept 5 bases outside the gene matches. The CDR3 has 14 amino acids. The DNA for the CDR3 is TGTGCCAGGGGACAGGGGTTTGACACAGATACGCAGTATTTT. This encodes CARGQGFDTDTQYF.

This clone was counted once. The V and J genes are TRBV3-1 (or the pseudogene TRBV3-2) and TRBJ1-1, with D uncertain. Trimming took off 1 base at V and 4 bases at J, with 7 bases between the two ends. Per the germline V gene, CDR1 is LGHDT and CDR2 is YNNKEL (reference sequence). The CDR3 runs 13 residues. The CDR3 sequence: CASSQGHGTEAFF. The CDR3 DNA is TGTGCCAGCAGCCAAGGCCACGGCACTGAAGCTTTCTTT.

The chain couples TRBV27 to TRBJ1-2, with D tentatively TRBD1 (5 bases). Trimming cost V 3 bases and J 4 bases, with 15 bases left between them. The CDR3 is 15 residues long. Per the germline V gene, CDR1 is MNHEY and CDR2 is SMNVEV (reference sequence). The DNA for the CDR3 is TGTGCCAGCAGTTTGGACCCAGGGTGGGGCTATGGCTACACCTTC. Encoded protein: CASSLDPGWGYGYTF.

A single count supports this clone. In DNA form, the CDR3 reads TGTGCCAGCAGCGTAGGAGGGGACAGGGCTGAAAAACTGTTTTTT. Amino acids: CASSVGGDRAEKLFF. The chain uses TRBV9 and TRBJ1-4; 9 bases align to TRBD1. Losses at the gene ends were 0 bases for V and 7 bases for J; bases not matched to a gene: 4. CDR1 is SGDLS and CDR2 is YYNGEE in the germline V gene. This CDR3 is 15 amino acids long.

CDR3 sequence reads: CASSRRRDSLYGYTF. The DNA of the CDR3 is TGTGCCAGCAGCCGGCGCCGGGACAGTTTATATGGCTACACCTTC. The chain carries TRBV14 and TRBJ1-2, with TRBD1 identical over 7 bases. The germline gives CDR1 SGHDN, CDR2 FVKESK. Trimming took 4 bases from V and 5 from J; bases not matched to a gene: 10. This CDR3 contains 15 residues. Drawing the rest from reference TRBV14 and TRBJ1-2, the complete variable domain is EAGVTQFPSHSVIEKGQTVTLRCDPISGHDNLYWYRRVMGKEIKFLLHFVKESKQDESGMPNNRFLAERTGGTYSTLKVQPAELEDSGVYFCASSRRRDSLYGYTFGSGTRLTVV.

The chain employs TRBV5-8 and TRBJ2-2; 9 nucleotides agree with TRBD1. There are 16 residues in the CDR3. Germline CDR1 SGHTS, CDR2 YDEGEE. V shed 4 bases and J 5 bases; nucleotides not matched to a gene: 9. CDR3 sequence: CASSPGTGPQTGELFF. For the CDR3, the DNA is TGTGCCAGCAGCCCCGGGACAGGGCCCCAGACCGGGGAGCTGTTTTTT.

The chain employs TRBV21-1 and TRBJ2-1; TRBD1, the table's D call, lacks a check against the DNA. TRBV21-1 is a pseudogene segment. CDR3 length: 16 amino acids. CDR3 nucleotides: TGTGCCAGCAGCCCCAAGGGGCAGGGGGGATACAATGAGCAGTTCTTC. As protein: CASSPKGQGGYNEQFF.

This sequence joins TRBV7-9 and TRBJ2-2; D is perhaps TRBD1 (8 bases). The V gene lost 6 bases and the J gene lost 4 bases, with 15 bases spanning the gap. Germline V gives CDR1 SEHNR, CDR2 FQNEAQ (reference sequence). The CDR3 runs 15 residues. The CDR3 nucleotides read TGTGCCAGCAGATTCACAGGGGGGGGCACCGGGGAGCTGTTTTTT. Translated, it gives CASRFTGGGTGELFF.

This chain connects TRBV6-2 or TRBV6-3 to TRBJ1-5; D unresolved. The ends were cut back, 2 bases at V and 4 bases at J, with 12 bases in the middle. The germline CDR1 and CDR2 sequences are MNHEY and SVGEGT. This CDR3 is 15 amino acids long. The DNA of the CDR3 is TGTGCCAGCAGTTACCGGCCCGGGGAGAATCAGCCCCAGCATTTT. It specifies CASSYRPGENQPQHF.

The V and J genes are TRBV2 and TRBJ1-2; weak D call: TRBD1 (6 bases). The CDR3 extends over 13 amino acids. With 6 bases removed from V and 2 bases from J, the gap between germline ends came to 10 bases. Germline V lookup: CDR1 SNHLY, CDR2 FYNNEI. The CDR3 nucleotides read TGTGCCAGCAGGGATACAGGGAACTATGGCTACACCTTC. It yields the protein CASRDTGNYGYTF.

The V and J genes are TRBV6-5 and TRBJ1-2, with 7 bases aligning to TRBD1. There are 15 residues in the CDR3. Germline assignment: CDR1 MNHEY and CDR2 SVGAGI. V gave up 0 bases and J gave up 8 bases; unmatched junction bases: 9. The CDR3 here is CASSYSGTGERGYTF. The CDR3, as DNA: TGTGCCAGCAGTTACTCAGGCACAGGGGAAAGAGGCTACACCTTC.

The chain recombines TRBV19 with TRBJ2-2; D is undetermined. Deletions cut 4 bases from V and 2 bases from J, with 5 bases between. The CDR3 runs 13 residues. The germline V gene has CDR1 LNHDA and CDR2 SQIVND (reference sequence). The chain's CDR3 is CASSRHNTGELFF. As DNA, the CDR3 is TGTGCCAGTAGTAGACACAACACCGGGGAGCTGTTTTTT. The full variable domain, its missing parts supplied by reference TRBV19 and TRBJ2-2, is DGGITQSPKYLFRKEGQNVTLSCEQNLNHDAMYWYRQDPGQGLRLIYYSQIVNDFQKGDIAEGYSVSREKKESFPLTVTSAQKNPTAFYLCASSRHNTGELFFGEGSRLTVL.

The chain has TRBV7-9 and TRBJ1-2, with 8 bases fitting TRBD1. The germline CDR1 and CDR2 sequences are SEHNR and FQNEAQ (reference sequence). V lost 3 bases and J lost 2; bases outside the gene matches: 5. The CDR3 spans 15 residues. This CDR3 reads CASSFQDRANYGYTF. In DNA form, the CDR3 reads TGTGCCAGCAGCTTCCAGGACAGGGCGAACTATGGCTACACCTTC. The entire variable domain, with the rest obtained from reference TRBV7-9 and TRBJ1-2, is as follows: DTGVSQNPRHKITKRGQNVTFRCDPISEHNRLYWYRQTLGQGPEFLTYFQNEAQLEKSRLLSDRFSAERPKGSFSTLEIQRTEQGDSAMYLCASSFQDRANYGYTFGSGTRLTVV.

The chain is built from TRBV5-5 and TRBJ1-3; D call uncertain. V was pared by 1 base and J by 0 bases, with 11 bases between. In germline, CDR1 is SGHKS, CDR2 YYEKEE (reference sequence). This CDR3 comprises 16 residues. This chain's CDR3 is CASSLNAASSGNTIYF. DNA of the CDR3: TGTGCCAGCAGCTTGAATGCGGCCTCCTCTGGAAACACCATATATTTT.

The rearrangement joins TRBV5-1 to TRBJ2-2; 12 bases are shared with TRBD2. The junction had 8 bases not matched to a gene; V was cut back by 4 bases and J by 1 base. Per the germline V gene, CDR1 is SGHRS and CDR2 is YFSETQ. The CDR3 runs 18 residues. The CDR3 bases are TGCGCCAGCAGCGCCACCGGGACTAGCGGGTGGAACACCGGGGAGCTGTTTTTT. Protein product: CASSATGTSGWNTGELFF.

The CDR3 sequence: CASSPFWGENDGYTF. Written as DNA, the CDR3 is TGTGCCAGCAGCCCTTTCTGGGGGGAAAATGATGGCTACACCTTC. V is TRBV5-5 and J is TRBJ1-2, with D possibly matching TRBD1 (5 bases). Looked up from germline, CDR1 is SGHKS and CDR2 is YYEKEE (reference sequence). V lost 4 bases, J lost 6 bases, and 19 bases lay in between. This CDR3 region has 15 residues.

The rearrangement uses TRBV6-5 and TRBJ1-6, with unresolved D. There are 15 residues in the CDR3. Germline V gene lookup returns CDR1 MNHEY and CDR2 SVGAGI. V gave up 5 bases and J gave up 9 bases, with 17 bases separating them. CDR3 in DNA: TGTGCCAGCAGTCCCCTCCGGGAGAGAATTTCACCCCTCCACTTT. Translation: CASSPLRERISPLHF.

This chain connects TRBV19 to TRBJ1-2; D perhaps matches TRBD1 (5 bases). This CDR3 spans 13 amino acids. V dropped 7 bases and J dropped 4 bases, with 13 bases sitting between them. Germline V lookup: CDR1 LNHDA, CDR2 SQIVND (reference sequence). This CDR3 is CASKVQGGYGYTF. The CDR3 coding sequence is TGTGCCAGTAAAGTGCAGGGTGGCTATGGCTACACCTTC.

V gene TRBV5-1 combines with J gene TRBJ1-5; 7 nucleotides agree with TRBD1. CDR1 is SGHRS and CDR2 is YFSETQ in the germline V gene. V lost 4 bases and J lost 4; bases outside the gene matches: 5. This CDR3 comprises 14 residues. CDR3 loop: CASSPGTENQPQHF. CDR3 in DNA: TGCGCCAGCAGCCCAGGGACAGAGAATCAGCCCCAGCATTTT. Full variable domain (remainder filled in from reference TRBV5-1 and TRBJ1-5): KAGVTQTPRYLIKTRGQQVTLSCSPISGHRSVSWYQQTPGQGLQFLFEYFSETQRNKGNFPGRFSGRQFSNSRSEMNVSTLELGDSALYLCASSPGTENQPQHFGDGTRLSIL.

The V gene is TRBV7-9, the J gene TRBJ1-1; TRBD1 might be the D (5 bases). The V and J ends lost 5 bases and 1 base respectively, with 8 bases between them. Germline V lookup: CDR1 SEHNR, CDR2 FQNEAQ (reference sequence). The CDR3 consists of 13 residues. CDR3 in DNA: TGTGCCAGCAGCGTAGACAGGAACACTGAAGCTTTCTTT. It translates to CASSVDRNTEAFF.

The chain couples TRBV2 to TRBJ1-1, with D hard to call. This CDR3 is 15 amino acids long. V lost 5 bases to trimming and J lost 0 bases, with 13 bases between them. In germline, CDR1 is SNHLY, CDR2 FYNNEI. In DNA form, the CDR3 reads TGTGCCAGCAGTACCGAAACAGCCATGAACACTGAAGCTTTCTTT. This translates into CASSTETAMNTEAFF.

This clone was detected only once. The gene calls are TRBV9 and TRBJ1-6; 8 positions agree with TRBD1. Germline V gene lookup returns CDR1 SGDLS and CDR2 YYNGEE. V gave up 3 bases and J gave up 8 bases; unmatched junction bases: 16. This CDR3 has 18 amino acids. The CDR3 coding sequence is TGTGCCAGCAGCGCGAGCCGACCTGGACAGGGAATTTATTCACCCCTCCACTTT. It encodes CASSASRPGQGIYSPLHF.

CDR3 loop: CATSDGGAQSQPQHF. The CDR3 coding sequence is TGTGCCACCAGCGATGGGGGGGCGCAGAGTCAGCCCCAGCATTTT. The J gene is TRBJ1-5, the V gene TRBV24-1, with D possibly TRBD1 on 6 matching bases. Germline lookup yields CDR1 KGHDR and CDR2 SFDVKD. Trimming shortened V by 7 bases and J by 6 bases, and 18 bases separated the two germline ends. The CDR3 runs 15 residues.

The chain combines TRBV11-2 with TRBJ2-3, with TRBD1 identical over 7 bases. Germline CDR1 SGHAT, CDR2 FQNNGV. The CDR3 loop spans 12 amino acids. V was pared by 6 bases and J by 6 bases, with 3 bases of the junction left unmatched. In DNA form, the CDR3 reads TGTGCCAGCAGACCACAGGGGGATACGCAGTATTTT. This codes for CASRPQGDTQYF.

DNA of the CDR3: TGTGCCAGCAGCCCGTCCCGGGGATTACATTCACCCCTCCACTTT. Its translation: CASSPSRGLHSPLHF. The chain joins TRBV7-9 to TRBJ1-6, with unresolved D. The germline V and J ends were trimmed by 5 bases and 8 bases, with 16 bases remaining between them. The CDR3 totals 15 residues. In germline, CDR1 is SEHNR, CDR2 FQNEAQ (reference sequence).

V is TRBV24-1 and J is TRBJ2-3; 10 bases match TRBD1. CDR1 and CDR2 from the germline V gene are KGHDR and SFDVKD. The V gene end was trimmed by 4 bases and the J gene end by 5 bases; junction bases not matched to a gene: 11. The CDR3 has 17 residues. The CDR3 sequence is CATSDLGQGGAGDTQYF. The CDR3 DNA is TGTGCCACCAGTGACCTAGGACAGGGGGGTGCAGGAGATACGCAGTATTTT.